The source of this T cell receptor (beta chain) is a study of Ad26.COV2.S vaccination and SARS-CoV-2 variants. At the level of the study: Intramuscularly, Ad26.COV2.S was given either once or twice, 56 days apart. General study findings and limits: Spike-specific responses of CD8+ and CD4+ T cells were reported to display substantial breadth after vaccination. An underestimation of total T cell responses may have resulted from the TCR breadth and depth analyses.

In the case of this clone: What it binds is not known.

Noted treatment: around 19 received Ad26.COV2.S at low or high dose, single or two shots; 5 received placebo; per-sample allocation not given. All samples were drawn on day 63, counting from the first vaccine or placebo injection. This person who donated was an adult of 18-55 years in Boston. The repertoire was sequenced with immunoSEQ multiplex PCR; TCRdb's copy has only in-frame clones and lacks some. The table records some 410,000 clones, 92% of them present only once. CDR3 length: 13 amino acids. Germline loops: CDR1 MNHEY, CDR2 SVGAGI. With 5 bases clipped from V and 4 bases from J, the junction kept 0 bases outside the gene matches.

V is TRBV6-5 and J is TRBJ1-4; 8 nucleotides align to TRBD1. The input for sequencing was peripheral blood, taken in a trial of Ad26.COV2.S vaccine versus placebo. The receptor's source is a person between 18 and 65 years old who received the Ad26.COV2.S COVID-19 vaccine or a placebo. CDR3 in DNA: TGTGCCAGCAGTACAGGGGGTAATGAAAAACTGTTTTTT. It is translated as CASSTGGNEKLFF.